A selection of T cell receptor beta chains follows, all from one sample in a study of cytomegalovirus exposure and HLA in healthy donors. Clones were read by immunoSEQ multiplex PCR, and TCRdb kept only the in-frame ones, dropping some. Here the sample spans about 120,000 clones, about 75% being singletons. Sequences were obtained from PBMCs. These receptors came from a man aged 55 to 69 in good health and CMV-seropositive. CDR3s include the opening cysteine and the closing phenylalanine or tryptophan. A D gene is named only where the DNA matches it firmly. Clone size is not always given. Where it is, it says once, few, many or a class for expanded clones.

j_call: TRBJ2-1; d_call: .; clone_size: .; v_call: TRBV28; cdr3_aa: CASSDRTTLDEQFF; cdr3_nt: TGTGCCAGCAGTGATAGAACTACCCTGGATGAGCAGTTCTTC
j_call: TRBJ1-1; d_call: TRBD1; clone_size: .; v_call: TRBV5-1; cdr3_aa: CASSNPGGRAFF; cdr3_nt: TGCGCCAGCAGCAATCCAGGGGGGAGAGCTTTCTTT
j_call: TRBJ2-5; d_call: .; clone_size: .; v_call: TRBV2; cdr3_aa: CASSPKGGGLETQYF; cdr3_nt: TGTGCCAGCAGCCCCAAAGGCGGGGGCTTGGAGACCCAGTACTTC
j_call: TRBJ1-3; d_call: .; clone_size: .; v_call: TRBV5-6; cdr3_aa: CASSLPRGRSGNTIYF; cdr3_nt: TGTGCCAGCAGCTTGCCGCGGGGGCGCTCTGGAAACACCATATATTTT
j_call: TRBJ2-3; d_call: TRBD2; clone_size: .; v_call: TRBV9; cdr3_aa: CASSGGAAGADTQYF; cdr3_nt: TGTGCCAGCAGCGGGGGGGCAGCGGGGGCAGATACGCAGTATTTT
j_call: TRBJ1-2; d_call: .; clone_size: .; v_call: TRBV29-1; cdr3_aa: CSVESVDYGYTF; cdr3_nt: TGCAGCGTTGAGTCCGTTGACTATGGCTACACCTTC
j_call: TRBJ1-2; d_call: .; clone_size: .; v_call: TRBV7-9; cdr3_aa: CASSLAKQGKGLDYGYTF; cdr3_nt: TGTGCCAGCAGCTTAGCGAAGCAGGGGAAGGGGCTTGACTATGGCTACACCTTC
j_call: TRBJ2-7; d_call: .; clone_size: .; v_call: TRBV21-1; cdr3_aa: CASSPQTRTNYEQYF; cdr3_nt: TGTGCCAGCAGCCCCCAAACACGAACGAACTACGAGCAGTACTTC
j_call: TRBJ2-7; d_call: .; clone_size: .; v_call: TRBV4-1; cdr3_aa: CASSQDRAGEQYF; cdr3_nt: TGCGCCAGCAGCCAAGATCGGGCGGGCGAGCAGTACTTC
j_call: TRBJ2-7; d_call: .; clone_size: few; v_call: TRBV9; cdr3_aa: CASSVGGWGGRYEQYF; cdr3_nt: TGTGCCAGCAGCGTAGGAGGGTGGGGGGGCCGCTACGAGCAGTACTTC
j_call: TRBJ2-7; d_call: TRBD2; clone_size: few; v_call: TRBV5-1; cdr3_aa: CASSLRTSGASYEQYF; cdr3_nt: TGCGCCAGCAGCTTGCGGACTAGCGGGGCATCCTACGAGCAGTACTTC
j_call: TRBJ2-1; d_call: .; clone_size: .; v_call: TRBV7-9; cdr3_aa: CASSLAIESFRYNEQFF; cdr3_nt: TGTGCCAGCAGCTTAGCGATCGAGTCATTTCGGTACAATGAGCAGTTCTTC
j_call: TRBJ2-3; d_call: TRBD1; clone_size: .; v_call: TRBV2; cdr3_aa: CASKGTGRSPSMSTQYF; cdr3_nt: TGTGCCAGCAAAGGGACAGGGCGTAGTCCTTCGATGTCGACGCAGTATTTT
j_call: TRBJ2-1; d_call: .; clone_size: .; v_call: TRBV20-1; cdr3_aa: CSADLPGFQFF; cdr3_nt: TGCAGTGCTGATCTCCCCGGGTTTCAGTTCTTC
j_call: TRBJ1-2; d_call: .; clone_size: .; v_call: TRBV29-1; cdr3_aa: CSVQGFYGYTF; cdr3_nt: TGCAGCGTTCAGGGCTTCTATGGCTACACCTTC
j_call: TRBJ1-1; d_call: .; clone_size: .; v_call: TRBV5-1; cdr3_aa: CASSLVTPRAEAFF; cdr3_nt: TGCGCCAGCAGCTTGGTGACACCGAGGGCTGAAGCTTTCTTT
j_call: TRBJ1-5; d_call: TRBD1; clone_size: .; v_call: TRBV18; cdr3_aa: CASSPTARTGGNQPQHF; cdr3_nt: TGTGCCAGCTCACCAACAGCACGGACAGGGGGCAATCAGCCCCAGCATTTT